This TCR beta chain was sequenced during a study of cytomegalovirus exposure and HLA in healthy donors. Overall study context: Inside one of the first data releases sat roughly 80 million unique TCRs taken from HLA-typed donors. Points from the study as a whole: In an earlier analysis, in several hundred donors, most V segments appeared productive either ~87% or ~30% of the time.

The PCR ran on 60 Vbeta and 13 Jbeta primers. Method: immunoSEQ multiplex PCR; TCRdb's copy keeps in-frame clones and lacks some. The data hold about 200,000 clones, with roughly 77% observed a single time. Notes on this clone: Its antigen is not known.

Input material: PBMCs. This TCR was sampled from a middle-aged man in good health and CMV-seropositive.

In DNA form, the CDR3 reads TGTGCCAGCACCAAGACAGCCGAACTACCCTATGGCTACACCTTC. This translates into CASTKTAELPYGYTF. The chain has TRBV6-5 and TRBJ1-2, with TRBD1 as a possible D gene (5 bases). V was cut by 7 bases and J by 4 bases, with 19 bases left in between. The CDR3 is 15 residues long. Germline assignment: CDR1 MNHEY and CDR2 SVGAGI.